Sequencing of this TCR beta chain was carried out in a study of CD4+ T cells in melanoma. About this clone itself: Antigen: not known.

Study outcomes and limitations: A reported correlation linked neoantigen-specific CD4+ T cells to CD8+, macrophage and B cell function. Diverse differentiation states were reported for melanoma neoantigen-specific CD4+ T cells.

There are 12 residues in the CDR3. V lost 6 bases and J lost 4; bases outside the gene matches: 6. Germline loops: CDR1 SQVTM, CDR2 ANQGSEA. Sequenced by immunoSEQ multiplex PCR; TCRdb stores in-frame clones only, minus some. This repertoire shows more than 110,000 clones, around 90% found once; its top ten account for 1.5%. This TCR was sampled from a human donor with melanoma. The V call is TRBV29-1, the J call TRBJ2-7; 7 nucleotides align to TRBD2. The CDR3 coding sequence is TGCAGCGTCCCCGGGGGGACTTACGAGCAGTACTTC. This codes for CSVPGGTYEQYF.